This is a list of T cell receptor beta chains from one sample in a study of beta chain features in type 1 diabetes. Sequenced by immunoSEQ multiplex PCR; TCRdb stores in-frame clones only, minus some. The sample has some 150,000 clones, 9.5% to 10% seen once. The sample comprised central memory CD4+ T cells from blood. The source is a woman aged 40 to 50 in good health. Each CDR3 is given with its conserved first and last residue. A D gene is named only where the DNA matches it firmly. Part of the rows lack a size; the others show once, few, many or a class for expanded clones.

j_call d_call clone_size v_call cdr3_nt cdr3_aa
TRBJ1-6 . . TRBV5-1 TGCGCCAGCAGCTTGGGTGAACAGGGATCTCGGGCCCTCCACTTT CASSLGEQGSRALHF
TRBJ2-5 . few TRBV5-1 TGCGCCAGCAGCCGGGACATAAGGGAGACCCAGTACTTC CASSRDIRETQYF
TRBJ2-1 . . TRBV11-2 TGTGCCAGCAGCTTTCGCGTCAATGAGCAGTTCTTC CASSFRVNEQFF
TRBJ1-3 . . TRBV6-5 TGTGCCAGCAGTCCCCGCAGATCTGGAAACACCATATATTTT CASSPRRSGNTIYF
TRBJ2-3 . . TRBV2 TGTGCCAGCAGGCGGGGGGACAGATACACAGATACGCAGTATTTT CASRRGDRYTDTQYF
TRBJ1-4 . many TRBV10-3 TGTGCCATCAGTGAACGGTTTAATGAAAAACTGTTTTTT CAISERFNEKLFF
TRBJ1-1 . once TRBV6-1 TGTGCCAGCACCCCACGGGGTGGGAGGGCTGAAGCTTTCTTT CASTPRGGRAEAFF
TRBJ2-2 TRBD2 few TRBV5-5 TGTGCCAGCAGCGTCAATCTGGGTCGGGGGGCCGGGGAGCTGTTTTTT CASSVNLGRGAGELFF
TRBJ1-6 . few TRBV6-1 TGTGCCAGCAGTGCCAGACCGGACAGCAATTCACCCCTCCACTTT CASSARPDSNSPLHF
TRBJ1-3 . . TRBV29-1 TGCAGCGTTGAAGATCTGCCGAGCGGAAACACCATATATTTT CSVEDLPSGNTIYF
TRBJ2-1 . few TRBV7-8 TGTGCCAGCAGCTTAGCGGGCCCCTACAATGAGCAGTTCTTC CASSLAGPYNEQFF
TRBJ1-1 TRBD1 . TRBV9 TGTGCCAGCAGCAACCGTATACAGGGGATGGGTGAAGCTTTCTTT CASSNRIQGMGEAFF
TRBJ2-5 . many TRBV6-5 TGTGCCAGCAGTTACTCAAGGCAGAGGGGGCAAGAGACCCAGTACTTC CASSYSRQRGQETQYF
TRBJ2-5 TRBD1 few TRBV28 TGTGCCAGCAGTTCCCAACAGGGGAAAGAGACCCAGTACTTC CASSSQQGKETQYF
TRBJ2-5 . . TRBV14 TGTGCCAGCAGCCAACTAGCGTCAGGAGAGACCCAGTACTTC CASSQLASGETQYF
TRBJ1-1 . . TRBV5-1 TGCGCCAGCAGCTTGGCGACTGCGGTGAACACTGAAGCTTTCTTT CASSLATAVNTEAFF
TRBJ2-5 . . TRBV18 TGTGCCAGCTCACCGTCAGGAGAGACCCAGTACTTC CASSPSGETQYF
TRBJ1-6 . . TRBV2 TGTGCCACCGGCCGGGGAAGCTCCTATAATTCACCCCTCCACTTT CATGRGSSYNSPLHF
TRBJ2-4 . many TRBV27 TGTGCCAGCAGTCCCAGCAGGGTGGGGAACATTCAGTACTTC CASSPSRVGNIQYF